This entry lists 29 T cell receptor beta chains sequenced from one sample in a study of blood T cell repertoires in COVID-19. Sequencing used immunoSEQ multiplex PCR; TCRdb keeps in-frame clones, though not all of them. Of about 140,000 clones in the sample, about 85% were seen once. The sequenced sample consisted of peripheral blood. The receptors were gathered from a human donor with acute or convalescent COVID-19. The donor label of this sample is uncertain.

The genes are TRBV13 and TRBJ1-1; 10 nucleotides line up with TRBD1. This CDR3 contains 14 residues. Trimming at V came to 5 bases and at J to 5 bases, leaving 5 bases not matched to a gene. Germline assignment: CDR1 PRHDT and CDR2 FYEKMQ (reference sequence). The CDR3, as DNA: TGTGCCAGCAGCCTCGGGACAGGGGATACTGAAGCTTTCTTT. It yields the protein CASSLGTGDTEAFF.

CDR3 coding DNA: TGTGCCAGCAGCATTACCCCGGGACAGGGGCCCACGGCAACCCAGCATTTT. It specifies CASSITPGQGPTATQHF. The chain employs TRBV2 and TRBJ1-5, with 10 bases lining up with TRBD1. This CDR3 contains 17 residues. Per the germline V gene, CDR1 is SNHLY and CDR2 is FYNNEI. V was pared by 6 bases and J by 11 bases, with 19 bases of the junction left unmatched.

The V gene is TRBV9, the J gene TRBJ2-3, with D tentatively TRBD2 (6 bases). Germline lookup yields CDR1 SGDLS and CDR2 YYNGEE. This CDR3 has 14 residues. With 0 bases removed from V and 2 bases from J, the gap between germline ends came to 7 bases. Written as DNA, the CDR3 is TGTGCCAGCAGCGTAGAGGACTACACAGATACGCAGTATTTT. Translation gives CASSVEDYTDTQYF.

The chain couples TRBV2 to TRBJ1-5; 9 nucleotides align to TRBD1. This CDR3 contains 14 residues. Germline assignment: CDR1 SNHLY and CDR2 FYNNEI. Trimming cost V 8 bases and J 4 bases; bases outside gene matches: 6. As DNA, the CDR3 is TGTGCCAGCCAAGGGGGACAGGGTAATCAGCCCCAGCATTTT. Its protein is CASQGGQGNQPQHF.

The V and J genes are TRBV2 and TRBJ1-1; no definite D call. Germline loops: CDR1 SNHLY, CDR2 FYNNEI. V was pared by 3 bases and J by 6 bases, with 5 bases between. The CDR3 has 11 amino acids. As DNA, the CDR3 is TGTGCCAGCAGTGACAGATCTGAAGCTTTCTTT. Encoded protein: CASSDRSEAFF.

CDR3 residues: CASSTPRGNTEAFF. The CDR3 DNA reads TGTGCCAGTAGTACCCCCAGGGGTAACACTGAAGCTTTCTTT. V is TRBV19 and J is TRBJ1-1; tentative D call: TRBD1 (6 bases). V lost 4 bases and J lost 2, with 11 bases in between. This CDR3 has 14 amino acids. Germline-derived CDR1 and CDR2 are LNHDA and SQIVND (reference sequence).

The chain uses TRBV10-3 and TRBJ1-1; D possibly corresponds to TRBD1 (6 bases). With 4 bases removed from V and 7 bases from J, the gap between germline ends came to 16 bases. This CDR3 is built from 14 residues. The V gene's germline CDR1 is ENHRY and CDR2 SYGVKD. CDR3 DNA: TGTGCCATCAGTGGTACGGGACACAGCATTGAAGCTTTCTTT. It yields the protein CAISGTGHSIEAFF.

The table lists this clone with a few counts. This chain uses TRBV12-3 or TRBV12-4 with TRBJ1-2, with D possibly matching TRBD1 (5 bases). The CDR3 consists of 13 residues. The ends were cut back, 1 base at V and 8 bases at J, with 11 bases in the middle. CDR3 nucleotides: TGTGCCAGCAGTTTAGGAAGACAGCGAGGCTACACCTTC. Its protein is CASSLGRQRGYTF.

The rearrangement links TRBV27 to TRBJ2-2, with 7 bases that match TRBD1. CDR3 length: 15 residues. Trimming took 6 bases from V and 0 from J; bases not matched to a gene: 4. CDR1 is MNHEY, CDR2 SMNVEV, per germline (reference sequence). This chain's CDR3 is CASSLGTANTGELFF. Here the CDR3 DNA reads TGTGCCAGCAGCCTAGGGACAGCGAACACCGGGGAGCTGTTTTTT.

This chain joins TRBV28 and TRBJ1-5; TRBD1 aligns across 7 bases. CDR1 and CDR2 from the germline V gene are MDHEN and SYDVKM. CDR3 length: 15 amino acids. After removal of 1 base from V and 3 bases from J, the junction contained 3 bases not matched to a gene. The CDR3 here is CASSLLQGNNQPQHF. CDR3 nucleotide sequence: TGTGCCAGCAGTTTATTACAGGGGAACAATCAGCCCCAGCATTTT.

J is TRBJ2-2 and V is TRBV3-1 (or the pseudogene TRBV3-2), with 7 bases fitting TRBD2. Germline CDR1 and CDR2: LGHDT and YNNKEL (reference sequence). V trimming: 4 bases; J trimming: 5 bases; junction bases outside the gene matches: 7. The CDR3 is 15 amino acids. CDR3 residues: CASSLGGASTGELFF. The CDR3 DNA follows: TGTGCCAGCAGCCTGGGAGGGGCGAGTACCGGGGAGCTGTTTTTT.

The genes are TRBV4-3 and TRBJ2-3; 14 bases line up with TRBD2. Germline V gene lookup returns CDR1 LGHNA and CDR2 YSLEER. This CDR3 has 18 residues. Trimming at V came to 1 base and at J to 0 bases, leaving 3 bases not matched to a gene. This CDR3 reads CASSQAGLAGGSTDTQYF. Written as DNA, the CDR3 is TGCGCCAGCAGCCAAGCCGGACTAGCGGGAGGTAGCACAGATACGCAGTATTTT.

The chain has TRBV28 and TRBJ2-7; 7 nucleotides align to TRBD1. The CDR3 covers 16 residues. Germline V lookup: CDR1 MDHEN, CDR2 SYDVKM. The ends lost 3 bases at V and 7 bases at J; junction bases unmatched: 15. The CDR3 is CASSFFGQGVTGEQYF. Written as DNA, the CDR3 is TGTGCCAGCAGTTTCTTTGGGCAGGGGGTGACAGGTGAGCAGTACTTC.

J is TRBJ2-7 and V is TRBV6-5; D is undetermined. V was clipped by 0 bases and J by 9 bases, with 15 bases between them. The germline V gene encodes CDR1 MNHEY and CDR2 SVGAGI. CDR3 size: 14 residues. Written as DNA, the CDR3 is TGTGCCAGCAGTTACTCGAACCCTGAGGTCTCGCAGTACTTC. This codes for CASSYSNPEVSQYF.

The sample holds a few counts of this clone. The CDR3 protein is CASRGGDKNEKLFF. The CDR3 DNA reads as TGTGCCAGTAGAGGGGGAGATAAGAATGAAAAACTGTTTTTT. This chain connects TRBV19 to TRBJ1-4; possible D gene TRBD1, 6 bases. Trimming pared 6 bases from V and 5 bases from J, leaving 13 bases between. The germline V gene has CDR1 LNHDA and CDR2 SQIVND (reference sequence). The CDR3 extends over 14 amino acids.

The chain couples TRBV4-2 to TRBJ2-3; D remains unclear. Germline V lookup: CDR1 LGHNA, CDR2 YNFKEQ. There are 17 residues in the CDR3. V dropped 0 bases and J dropped 0 bases, with 13 bases sitting between them. CDR3 in amino acids: CASSQDLSARSTDTQYF. CDR3 DNA sequence: TGTGCCAGCAGCCAAGATTTGAGCGCGAGAAGCACAGATACGCAGTATTTT.

V usage is TRBV7-2 and J usage is TRBJ1-5, with 8 bases aligning to TRBD1. Germline V CDR1 and CDR2: SGHTA, FQGNSA. The CDR3 sequence is 15 residues long. V was pared by 2 bases and J by 5 bases, with 5 bases of the junction left unmatched. The CDR3 sequence: CASSLWGQDDQPQHF. CDR3 coding DNA: TGTGCCAGCAGCTTATGGGGACAGGATGATCAGCCCCAGCATTTT. Based on the CDR3 plus reference TRBV7-2 and TRBJ1-5, the full variable domain is GAGVSQSPSNKVTEKGKDVELRCDPISGHTALYWYRQSLGQGLEFLIYFQGNSAPDKSGLPSDRFSAERTGGSVSTLTIQRTQQEDSAVYLCASSLWGQDDQPQHFGDGTRLSIL.

This rearrangement joins TRBV6-2 or TRBV6-3 to TRBJ2-7; 9 bases align to TRBD2. This CDR3 is 14 amino acids long. The germline gives CDR1 MNHEY, CDR2 SVGEGT. J lost 4 bases, V lost 2 bases, and 3 bases had no gene match. The CDR3 loop is CASSYSGLAYEQYV. CDR3 nucleotides: TGTGCCAGCAGTTACAGCGGACTAGCGTACGAGCAGTACGTC.

This chain joins TRBV30 and TRBJ2-3; perhaps TRBD1 as D (5 bases). This CDR3 comprises 13 residues. Germline V gene data show CDR1 as GTSNPN and CDR2 as SVGIG (reference sequence). The V gene lost 0 bases and the J gene lost 5 bases, with 9 bases spanning the gap. DNA for the CDR3: TGTGCCTGGAGTGTAAGGGGTGAAGATACGCAGTATTTT. Translation gives CAWSVRGEDTQYF.

V is TRBV2 and J is TRBJ2-1; the match to TRBD2 covers 10 bases. V lost 7 bases to trimming and J lost 8 bases; unmatched junction nucleotides: 11. Germline CDR1 reads SNHLY; CDR2 reads FYNNEI. The CDR3 loop spans 15 amino acids. CDR3 loop: CASTPSGGKFYEQFF. The DNA of the CDR3 is TGTGCCAGCACCCCTAGCGGGGGTAAGTTTTATGAGCAGTTCTTC.

The CDR3 loop is CASSRASGQGSTEQFF. CDR3 in DNA: TGTGCCAGTAGCAGAGCATCGGGACAGGGGTCTACTGAGCAGTTCTTC. The chain is built from TRBV19 and TRBJ2-1, with 10 bases lining up with TRBD1. The CDR3 runs 16 residues. Trimming removed 6 bases from V and 9 bases from J; junction bases left unmatched: 14. Per the germline V gene, CDR1 is LNHDA and CDR2 is SQIVND (reference sequence).

The chain joins TRBV11-2 to TRBJ2-7; 7 nucleotides align to TRBD1. With V trimmed by 1 base and J by 4 bases, 4 bases remained unmatched. Germline CDR1 reads SGHAT; CDR2 reads FQNNGV. The CDR3 length is 14 residues. The chain's CDR3 is CASSLGQGRYEQYV. The DNA of the CDR3 is TGTGCCAGCAGCTTAGGACAGGGACGGTACGAGCAGTACGTC.

The rearrangement joins TRBV11-3 to TRBJ1-2; 7 bases are shared with TRBD1. V shed 2 bases, J shed 4 bases, and the junction held 7 bases outside the gene matches. The CDR3 has 15 amino acids. Germline lookup yields CDR1 SGHNT and CDR2 YENEEA. The CDR3 nucleotides read TGTGCCAGCAGCTTAAGCCCCCCAGGGGGCTATGGCTACACCTTC. Residues: CASSLSPPGGYGYTF.

V is TRBV28 and J is TRBJ2-7; TRBD2 agrees at 10 bases. Germline V CDR1 and CDR2: MDHEN, SYDVKM. The V segment lost 3 bases and the J segment 6 bases; nucleotides outside the gene matches: 8. The CDR3 has 15 amino acids. The CDR3 loop is CASSFSLAGGGEQYV. DNA of the CDR3: TGTGCCAGCAGTTTCTCTTTAGCGGGAGGCGGCGAGCAGTACGTC.

The V and J genes are TRBV18 and TRBJ2-7; maybe TRBD2 (6 bases). Looked up from germline, CDR1 is KGHSH and CDR2 is LQKENI. Trimming left V 4 bases short and J 0 bases short, with 13 bases between. The CDR3 consists of 15 residues. CDR3 region: CASSHTPGGSYEQYF. The CDR3 DNA reads TGTGCCAGCTCACACACCCCCGGGGGCTCCTACGAGCAGTACTTC.

The chain uses TRBV2 and TRBJ1-4; D is perhaps TRBD1 (5 bases). Trimming removed 1 base from V and 8 bases from J, with 14 bases in between. Germline lookup yields CDR1 SNHLY and CDR2 FYNNEI. The CDR3 totals 15 residues. Written as DNA, the CDR3 is TGTGCCAGCAGTGAAGGAAACAGGATACAGGAAAAACTGTTTTTT. Its protein product is CASSEGNRIQEKLFF.

The chain combines TRBV6-5 with TRBJ1-6; 7 nucleotides agree with TRBD1. Germline CDR1 MNHEY, CDR2 SVGAGI. CDR3 length: 14 amino acids. Germline trimming cut 10 bases from V and 6 bases from J; bases unmatched to any gene: 9. In nucleotides, the CDR3 is TGTGCCACCGACAGGGTGACCTTTAATTCACCCCTCCACTTT. Protein sequence: CATDRVTFNSPLHF.

The rearrangement joins TRBV29-1 to TRBJ1-2; TRBD1 matches 9 bases. The V and J ends lost 4 bases and 7 bases, in that order; junction bases with no gene match: 19. Germline values: CDR1 SQVTM, CDR2 ANQGSEA. This CDR3 comprises 17 residues. CDR3: CSVVGSAGQGGFGGYTF. CDR3 bases: TGCAGCGTTGTTGGTTCGGCGGGACAGGGAGGTTTCGGTGGCTACACCTTC.

The chain uses TRBV15 and TRBJ2-2; tentatively, D is TRBD2 (5 bases). The V end lost 0 bases, the J end lost 7 bases, and 15 bases lay between the germline ends. In germline, CDR1 is LNHNV, CDR2 YYDKDF (reference sequence). The CDR3 spans 16 residues. The CDR3 DNA sequence: TGTGCCACCAGCAGAGATATGACTACCGTCCACGGGGAGCTGTTTTTT. Protein: CATSRDMTTVHGELFF. Using reference TRBV15 and TRBJ2-2 for the parts outside the CDR3, the full variable domain is DAMVIQNPRYQVTQFGKPVTLSCSQTLNHNVMYWYQQKSSQAPKLLFHYYDKDFNNEADTPDNFQSRRPNTSFCFLDIRSPGLGDTAMYLCATSRDMTTVHGELFFGEGSRLTVL.